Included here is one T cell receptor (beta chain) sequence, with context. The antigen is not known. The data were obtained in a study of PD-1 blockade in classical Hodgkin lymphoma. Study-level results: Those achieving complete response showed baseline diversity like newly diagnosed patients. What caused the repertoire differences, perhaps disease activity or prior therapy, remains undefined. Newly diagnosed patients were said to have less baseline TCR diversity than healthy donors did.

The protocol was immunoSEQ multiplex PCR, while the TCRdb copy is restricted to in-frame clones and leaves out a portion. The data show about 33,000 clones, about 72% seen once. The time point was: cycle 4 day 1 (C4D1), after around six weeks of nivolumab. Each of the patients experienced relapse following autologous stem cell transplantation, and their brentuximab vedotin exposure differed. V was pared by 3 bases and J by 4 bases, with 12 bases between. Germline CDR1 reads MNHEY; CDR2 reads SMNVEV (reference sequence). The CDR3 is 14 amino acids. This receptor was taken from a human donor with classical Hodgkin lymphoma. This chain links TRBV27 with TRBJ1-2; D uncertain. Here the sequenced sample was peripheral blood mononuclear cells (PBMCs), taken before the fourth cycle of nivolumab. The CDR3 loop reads CASSFGVGPYGYTF. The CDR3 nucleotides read TGTGCCAGCAGTTTCGGGGTCGGGCCCTATGGCTACACCTTC.